Listed here are 31 T cell receptor beta chains from one sample, sequenced in a study of monozygotic twins with inflammatory bowel disease. Each CDR3 protein gets one entry in TCRdb, which reprocessed the 5' RACE reads and gives no DNA. The sample totals about 330,000 distinct CDR3 sequences. The sequenced material came from blood. Receptors were obtained from a human donor with ulcerative colitis or Crohn's disease, or a healthy co-twin of an affected twin (not recorded which).

CDR3 sequence reads: CASSQEANQPQHF. The chain couples TRBV4-1 to TRBJ1-5. This CDR3 has 13 amino acids. CDR1 is MGHRA, CDR2 YSYEKL, per germline.

The CDR3 region is CASSLGSNFQETQYF. This chain uses TRBV5-1 with TRBJ2-5. Germline V gene data show CDR1 as SGHRS and CDR2 as YFSETQ. The CDR3 extends over 15 amino acids.

The rearrangement links TRBV18 to TRBJ1-1. This CDR3 has 14 amino acids. Germline V lookup: CDR1 KGHSH, CDR2 LQKENI. The CDR3 spells CASTYLASDTEAFF.

CDR3 protein: CASSLVLTSPNEKLFF. The chain recombines TRBV7-8 with TRBJ1-4. Germline values: CDR1 SGHVS, CDR2 FQNEAQ. The CDR3 runs to 16 residues.

The chain carries TRBV20-1 and TRBJ1-6; without DNA, the TCRdb call of TRBD1 cannot be checked. CDR1 is DFQATT, CDR2 SNEGSKA, per germline (reference sequence). The CDR3 is 16 amino acids. CDR3 loop: CSARDFGDIPNSPLHF.

This chain joins TRBV20-1 and TRBJ2-7; checking the TCRdb D call of TRBD2 is not possible without DNA. Germline V gene data show CDR1 as DFQATT and CDR2 as SNEGSKA (reference sequence). CDR3 length: 14 residues. CDR3: CSARGLADSYEQYF.

The chain joins TRBV10-3 to TRBJ2-1; TCRdb reports TRBD1, a call that lacks DNA to check it against. The CDR3 is made up of 13 amino acids. Germline values: CDR1 ENHRY, CDR2 SYGVKD. CDR3 loop: CAIKGQGRNEQFF.

The J gene is TRBJ2-7, the V gene TRBV24-1. CDR3 length equals 12 residues. In germline, CDR1 is KGHDR, CDR2 SFDVKD. The CDR3 region is CATQGQANEQYF.

The chain is built from TRBV5-4 and TRBJ2-1; no DNA is available, so the TRBD2 call from TCRdb remains unchecked. CDR1 is SGHNT, CDR2 YYREEE, per germline (reference sequence). CDR3 size: 14 residues. The CDR3 spells CASRLAGGPNEQFF.

The J gene is TRBJ2-5, the V gene TRBV29-1; as DNA is missing, the TRBD1 call by TCRdb cannot be tested. Germline V lookup: CDR1 SQVTM, CDR2 ANQGSEA. The CDR3 loop spans 11 amino acids. Here the CDR3 reads CSVAPGETQYF.

Here the CDR3 reads CASSKRERYEQYF. The genes are TRBV27 and TRBJ2-7; lacking DNA, the TRBD2 call made by TCRdb goes unchecked. CDR3 size: 13 residues. Per the germline V gene, CDR1 is MNHEY and CDR2 is SMNVEV (reference sequence).

This rearrangement joins TRBV7-6 to TRBJ2-1; absent DNA, TCRdb's TRBD1 call cannot be checked. CDR3 length: 13 amino acids. In germline, CDR1 is SGHVS, CDR2 FNYEAQ. The chain's CDR3 is CASSPTVYNEQFF.

The chain couples TRBV2 to TRBJ2-7; checking the TCRdb D call of TRBD1 is not possible without DNA. The germline V gene has CDR1 SNHLY and CDR2 FYNNEI. The CDR3 length is 15 residues. This chain's CDR3 is CASGLLGDSAYEQYF.

The V and J genes are TRBV20-1 and TRBJ2-1; TCRdb proposes TRBD1, but this gene call is untestable without DNA. This CDR3 region has 17 residues. Germline values: CDR1 DFQATT, CDR2 SNEGSKA (reference sequence). The CDR3 reads CSARNDWRGAIYNEQFF.

The chain joins TRBV5-6 to TRBJ2-3; lacking DNA, the TRBD1 call made by TCRdb goes unchecked. CDR1 and CDR2 from the germline V gene are SGHDT and YYEEEE. The CDR3 loop spans 16 amino acids. The CDR3 loop is CASSLGTGGSTDTQYF. The variable domain in full, with the rest retrieved from reference TRBV5-6 and TRBJ2-3, is DAGVTQSPTHLIKTRGQQVTLRCSPKSGHDTVSWYQQALGQGPQFIFQYYEEEERQRGNFPDRFSGHQFPNYSSELNVNALLLGDSALYLCASSLGTGGSTDTQYFGPGTRLTVL.

The V call is TRBV10-3, the J call TRBJ2-3. Germline V gene data show CDR1 as ENHRY and CDR2 as SYGVKD. CDR3 length equals 18 residues. The CDR3 loop reads CAISEMAMTRSSTDTQYF.

The chain has TRBV6-5 and TRBJ1-2. CDR3 size: 13 residues. CDR1 is MNHEY, CDR2 SVGAGI, per germline. The CDR3 is CASSYSDIYGHTF.

The chain has TRBV4-1 and TRBJ1-2; TCRdb's D gene call, TRBD1, goes unchecked for lack of DNA. The germline V gene encodes CDR1 MGHRA and CDR2 YSYEKL. The CDR3 consists of 14 residues. The CDR3 reads CASSQKPTGNGYTF.

The chain has TRBV25-1 and TRBJ2-7; the D call from TCRdb, TRBD1, cannot be confirmed without DNA. Germline V gene data show CDR1 as MGHDK and CDR2 as SYGVNS. The CDR3 loop spans 14 amino acids. CDR3: CASSEGHPPYEQYF.

V and J are TRBV29-1 and TRBJ2-7; TCRdb's D call, TRBD2, is unchecked because there is no DNA. The CDR3 has 13 residues. Germline V gene data show CDR1 as SQVTM and CDR2 as ANQGSEA. CDR3 region: CSVWGGGGHEQYF.

The chain recombines TRBV7-2 with TRBJ1-4; the D call from TCRdb, TRBD1, cannot be confirmed without DNA. The CDR3 length is 15 residues. Germline V lookup: CDR1 SGHTA, CDR2 FQGNSA. CDR3 in amino acids: CASSPGPRWGGKLFF.

The V and J genes are TRBV10-3 and TRBJ1-1. This CDR3 is 14 amino acids long. The germline V gene encodes CDR1 ENHRY and CDR2 SYGVKD. This chain's CDR3 is CAISNGRTNTEAFF.

This chain uses TRBV7-6 with TRBJ2-3; TCRdb's assignment of TRBD2 cannot be checked, as there is no DNA. Germline CDR1 SGHVS, CDR2 FNYEAQ. The CDR3 loop spans 15 amino acids. CDR3 in amino acids: CASSLVAGATDTQYF.

V and J are TRBV6-1 and TRBJ2-1; TCRdb gives TRBD2 as the D gene, but with no DNA this cannot be confirmed. CDR3 length: 16 amino acids. Germline assignment: CDR1 MNHNS and CDR2 SASEGT. This CDR3 is CASRGASGISYNEQFF.

This chain connects TRBV5-1 to TRBJ2-7. Germline V gene data show CDR1 as SGHRS and CDR2 as YFSETQ. The CDR3 extends over 12 amino acids. CDR3: CASSERPDEQYF. Complete variable domain (other parts from reference TRBV5-1 and TRBJ2-7): KAGVTQTPRYLIKTRGQQVTLSCSPISGHRSVSWYQQTPGQGLQFLFEYFSETQRNKGNFPGRFSGRQFSNSRSEMNVSTLELGDSALYLCASSERPDEQYFGPGTRLTVT.

This chain connects TRBV10-2 to TRBJ2-2; no DNA is available, so the TRBD1 call from TCRdb remains unchecked. From germline, CDR1 is WSHSY and CDR2 SAAADI. The CDR3 consists of 13 residues. CDR3 sequence reads: CASRGQSTGELFF.

The chain combines TRBV27 with TRBJ1-1; TCRdb gives TRBD1 as the D gene, but with no DNA this cannot be confirmed. The CDR3 is made up of 21 amino acids. Germline lookup yields CDR1 MNHEY and CDR2 SMNVEV (reference sequence). The CDR3 is CASSLSPLITQTGGENTEAFF.

The chain employs TRBV5-1 and TRBJ2-7; TCRdb designates TRBD2, a call that cannot be tested without DNA. Germline values: CDR1 SGHRS, CDR2 YFSETQ. This CDR3 has 15 residues. CDR3 amino acids: CASSLDLAGAYEQYF.

The chain carries TRBV27 and TRBJ1-1; TCRdb picks TRBD1, but there is no DNA to check that call. Germline lookup yields CDR1 MNHEY and CDR2 SMNVEV (reference sequence). The CDR3 covers 13 residues. This chain's CDR3 is CASSHRGVTEAFF.

V is TRBV6-1 and J is TRBJ2-5; no DNA is available, so the TRBD2 call from TCRdb remains unchecked. Germline lookup yields CDR1 MNHNS and CDR2 SASEGT. The CDR3 length is 15 residues. The CDR3 region is CASSGLAGSVETQYF.

The chain is built from TRBV20-1 and TRBJ1-4. The CDR3 is made up of 15 amino acids. Per the germline V gene, CDR1 is DFQATT and CDR2 is SNEGSKA (reference sequence). The CDR3 spells CSARDFRSPNEKLFF.